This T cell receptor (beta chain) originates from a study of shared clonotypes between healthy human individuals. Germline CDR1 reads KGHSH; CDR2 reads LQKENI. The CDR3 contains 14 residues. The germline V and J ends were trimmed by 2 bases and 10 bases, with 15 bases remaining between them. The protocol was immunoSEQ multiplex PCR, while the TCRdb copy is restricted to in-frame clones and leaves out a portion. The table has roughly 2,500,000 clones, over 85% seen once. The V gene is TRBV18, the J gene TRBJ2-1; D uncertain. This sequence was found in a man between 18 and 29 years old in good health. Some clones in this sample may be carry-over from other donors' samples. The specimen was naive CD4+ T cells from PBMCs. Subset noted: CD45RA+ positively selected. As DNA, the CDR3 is TGTGCCAGCTCACCAGAGGTTTTGGTTACCGAGCAGTTCTTC. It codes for CASSPEVLVTEQFF. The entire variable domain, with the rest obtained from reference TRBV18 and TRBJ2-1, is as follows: NAGVMQNPRHLVRRRGQEARLRCSPMKGHSHVYWYRQLPEEGLKFMVYLQKENIIDESGMPKERFSAEFPKEGPSILRIQQVVRGDSAAYFCASSPEVLVTEQFFGPGTRLTVL.